Listed below are T cell receptor beta chains from one sample, sequenced in a study of shared clonotypes between healthy human individuals. Method: immunoSEQ multiplex PCR; TCRdb's copy keeps in-frame clones and lacks some. The sample shows roughly 2.2 million clones, 93% of them seen only once. The specimen was naive CD4+ T cells from PBMCs. Every receptor here comes from a man aged 18 to 30 in good health. Some clones in this sample may be carry-over from other donors' samples. CDR3s include the opening cysteine and the closing phenylalanine or tryptophan. Each record gives: clone size, J gene, V gene, CDR3 length, D gene, CDR3 DNA, CDR3 protein. A D gene is named only where the DNA matches it firmly. A row's size may be missing; if present it is once, few, many or a size class.

>.|TRBJ1-2|TRBV15|14|.
TGTGCCACCAGCAGAGTTTTAGGGAACTATGGCTACACCTTC
CATSRVLGNYGYTF
>.|TRBJ2-1|TRBV7-6|15|.
TGTGCCAGCAGCTACGGCAGGGGAGTCTACAATGAGCAGTTCTTC
CASSYGRGVYNEQFF
>once|TRBJ1-2|TRBV10-3|13|TRBD1
TGTGCCATCAGGGACAGGGAAGATGAAGACTACACCTTC
CAIRDREDEDYTF
>once|TRBJ2-6|TRBV7-3|19|TRBD1
TGTGCCAGCAGCCGATCGGGACAGCCTCCTTCCTCTGGGGCCAACGTCCTGACTTTC
CASSRSGQPPSSGANVLTF
>.|TRBJ1-5|TRBV19|14|.
TGTGCCAGTAGCTCGGAGGGGGGGGGTCAGCCCCAGCATTTT
CASSSEGGGQPQHF
>.|TRBJ2-7|TRBV18|14|TRBD1
TGTGCCAGCTCACCCATGCTGACAGGGAACGAGCAGTACTTC
CASSPMLTGNEQYF
>.|TRBJ1-1|TRBV27|13|.
TGTGCCAGCAGTTTCCGCAGGAACACTGAAGCTTTCTTT
CASSFRRNTEAFF
>.|TRBJ1-4|TRBV6-5|14|TRBD1
TGTGCCAGCAGGGAACAGGGGTCTGATGAAAAACTGTTTTTT
CASREQGSDEKLFF
>.|TRBJ1-2|TRBV7-9|14|.
TGTGCCAGCAGCTTACTCGACAACTCGTATGGCTACACCTTC
CASSLLDNSYGYTF
>.|TRBJ2-4|TRBV18|16|.
TGTGCCAGCTCACCATGGGGGGGCAGCTTCAAAAACATTCAGTACTTC
CASSPWGGSFKNIQYF
>.|TRBJ2-1|TRBV7-2|15|TRBD2
TGTGCCAGCAGCTTAGCTCGCGGGAGTCGCAATGAGCAGTTCTTC
CASSLARGSRNEQFF
>.|TRBJ2-5|TRBV7-3|15|.
TGTGCCAGCAGCCAAGGCACCTCCCCCCAAGAGACCCAGTACTTC
CASSQGTSPQETQYF
>.|TRBJ2-7|TRBV11-2|14|.
TGTGCCAGCGGATTACTGCTGTTAGGATACGAGCAGTACTTC
CASGLLLLGYEQYF
>.|TRBJ2-1|TRBV5-1|15|TRBD1
TGCGCCAGCAGCCTAGGGACAGGCTCCTACAATGAGCAGTTCTTC
CASSLGTGSYNEQFF
>.|TRBJ2-2|TRBV25-1|14|.
TGTGCCAGCAGTGTTACAGCCAACACCGGGGAGCTGTTTTTT
CASSVTANTGELFF
>.|TRBJ1-1|TRBV5-5|14|.
TGTGCCAGCAGTCTCAGGTCGCGGGGGACTGAAGCTTTCTTT
CASSLRSRGTEAFF
>.|TRBJ2-3|TRBV29-1|15|TRBD2
TGCAGCGTTGATTTTGCGGGAGGGCCGGGCGATACGCAGTATTTT
CSVDFAGGPGDTQYF
>once|TRBJ2-7|TRBV2|15|TRBD2
TGTGCCAGCAGTGGGTCTAGCGGGAGGCCGTCCGAGCAGTACTTC
CASSGSSGRPSEQYF
>.|TRBJ2-1|TRBV7-3|14|.
TGTGCCAGCAGCTTAGCAGGGGTTCTCGATGAGCAGTTCTTC
CASSLAGVLDEQFF
>.|TRBJ1-1|TRBV5-1|15|TRBD1
TGCGCCAGCAGCTGGGGGACAGGGGCGAATACTGAAGCTTTCTTT
CASSWGTGANTEAFF
>.|TRBJ2-1|TRBV30|15|TRBD2
TGTGCCTGGACTCCGGGACTAGCGGTTTACAATGAGCAGTTCTTC
CAWTPGLAVYNEQFF
>.|TRBJ2-7|TRBV5-8|15|TRBD2
TGTGCCAGCAGCGTAAGCGGGAGGGCCCTCTACGAGCAGTACTTC
CASSVSGRALYEQYF
>.|TRBJ1-1|TRBV5-1|15|TRBD1
TGCGCCAGCAGCTTCGAGGACAGGGGAAACACTGAAGCTTTCTTT
CASSFEDRGNTEAFF
>few|TRBJ1-1|TRBV27|8|.
TGTGCCAGCAGGATACCTTTCTTT
CASRIPFF
>.|TRBJ2-1|TRBV19|22|.
TGTGCCAGTAGTATAGATGATTGGTTGACGGGACCTATAAAGAGCTCCTACAATGAGCAGTTCTTC
CASSIDDWLTGPIKSSYNEQFF
>.|TRBJ2-3|TRBV5-4|16|.
TGTGCCAGCAGCTATGCCGGGACTCGAAGCACAGATACGCAGTATTTT
CASSYAGTRSTDTQYF
>.|TRBJ2-1|TRBV2|16|TRBD2
TGTGCCAGCAGTGGGTCCGGGACTAGCGGTTACAATGAGCAGTTCTTC
CASSGSGTSGYNEQFF
>.|TRBJ1-1|TRBV7-6|16|.
TGTGCCAGCAGCTCCAGAATTGGGGTTTGGGACACTGAAGCTTTCTTT
CASSSRIGVWDTEAFF
>.|TRBJ2-1|TRBV18|15|TRBD1
TGTGCCAGCTCCCTGGGACAGGGGTGGGGCAATGAGCAGTTCTTC
CASSLGQGWGNEQFF
>.|TRBJ2-5|TRBV5-1|17|.
TGCGCCAGCAGCTTGATCTCGGTGTCTGGCGGACAAGAGACCCAGTACTTC
CASSLISVSGGQETQYF
>.|TRBJ1-5|TRBV12-1|19|.
TGTGCCAGCAGCTCCCGTCGGGAGACAGGGAAATATAGCAATCAGCCCCAGCATTTT
CASSSRRETGKYSNQPQHF
>.|TRBJ2-1|TRBV9|11|.
TGTGCCAGCAGCGCGGAGGGTGAGCAGTTCTTC
CASSAEGEQFF
>.|TRBJ2-1|TRBV5-1|15|TRBD2
TGCGCCAGCAGACGGACTAGCGGGATTTACAATGAGCAGTTCTTC
CASRRTSGIYNEQFF
>.|TRBJ1-3|TRBV27|15|.
TGTGCCAGCAGTCGGGTAGGGGCCCATGGAAACACCATATATTTT
CASSRVGAHGNTIYF
>.|TRBJ2-6|TRBV4-1|16|.
TGCGCCAGCAGCCAAGAGCCGCCGGCTGGGGCCAACGTCCTGACTTTC
CASSQEPPAGANVLTF
>.|TRBJ2-7|TRBV9|19|TRBD2
TGTGCCAGCAGCGCCGGGGGGCCTAGCGGGAGTTATCCCCCTTACGAGCAGTACTTC
CASSAGGPSGSYPPYEQYF
>.|TRBJ2-2|TRBV5-6|16|.
TGTGCCAGCAGCTTGGGGCCCTCATCGAACACCGGGGAGCTGTTTTTT
CASSLGPSSNTGELFF
>.|TRBJ2-5|TRBV18|14|.
TGTGCCAGCTCACCCCCGGGTGTGGGAGAGACCCAGTACTTC
CASSPPGVGETQYF
>.|TRBJ2-7|TRBV5-1|15|.
TGCGCCAGCAGCTTGGGCGGGACTCCAAAGAAGGAGCAGTACTTC
CASSLGGTPKKEQYF
>.|TRBJ2-3|TRBV19|16|TRBD1
TGTGCCAGTACCCCAACAGGGGGCCGTGTCGCAGATACGCAGTATTTT
CASTPTGGRVADTQYF
>.|TRBJ1-2|TRBV18|16|TRBD1
TGTGCCAGCTCACCAGGGACAGGGGGATCGATCTATGGCTACACCTTC
CASSPGTGGSIYGYTF
>.|TRBJ2-7|TRBV11-2|14|.
TGTGCCAGCAGCTTAATCAAGGGGCCCTACGAGCAGTACTTC
CASSLIKGPYEQYF
>.|TRBJ2-5|TRBV13|14|.
TGTGCCAGCAGCTCAGGGTTATTCCAAGAGACCCAGTACTTC
CASSSGLFQETQYF
>.|TRBJ1-3|TRBV28|16|TRBD1
TGTGCCAGCAGCTCACGCACAGGGGCCGGGGGAAACACCATATATTTT
CASSSRTGAGGNTIYF
>.|TRBJ2-5|TRBV7-3|13|.
TGTGCCAGCAGCCTTTTGTCGGGAGAGACCCAGTACTTC
CASSLLSGETQYF
>.|TRBJ2-2|TRBV5-1|14|TRBD1
TGCGCCAGCAGCTTTGGGACAGGGTCCGGGGAGCTGTTTTTT
CASSFGTGSGELFF